This TCR beta chain was captured in a study of CD8+CD57+ T cells in acquired aplastic anemia. Study background: CD4+ cell libraries from healthy donors averaged about 10 million reads.

Points from the study as a whole: Overlapping CD8+ CDR3 repertoires of patients and controls contained approximately 28 shared sequences.

This clonotype was observed at least ten times. The antigen is undetermined. The germline V gene has CDR1 MGHDK and CDR2 SYGVNS. This CDR3 region has 15 residues. The trim removed 3 bases at V and 6 bases at J, leaving 9 bases unmatched. Genomic DNA acted as the template from which TCR beta VDJ combination and CDR3 sequence profiling were carried out. TCRdb re-called the reads with MiXCR, one entry per CDR3 protein. In the table there are some 220,000 distinct CDR3 sequences, 34% of which are singletons. The sample comprised sorted CD4+, CD8+, or CD8+CD57+ T cells (not recorded which) from PBMCs. This TCR came from a human donor in good health, serving as a control. The rearrangement links TRBV25-1 to TRBJ2-7, with 9 nucleotides matching TRBD1. The CDR3 DNA is TGTGCCAGCAGTGACCTCGCCGGGACAGGGACCGAGCAGTACTTC. It translates to CASSDLAGTGTEQYF.